This T cell receptor beta chain originates from a study of blood T cell repertoires in COVID-19. Background on the study: Samples of COVID-19 (acute and convalescent) were obtained from the United States, Italy and Spain. From T cells, B-cell-depleted T cells, or PBMCs came the material, which was cDNA or gDNA.

As handled by the study authors: Reference gene primer amplification gave estimated nucleated cell counts. Repertoires were generated with immunoSEQ multiplex PCR, while TCRdb's copy carries only in-frame clones and drops some. The V and J calls and clone size were taken over from that table, and D and trimming were inferred from the DNA. The profile shows 60,000 to 70,000 clones, approximately 91% of them singletons. The V end lost 5 bases, the J end lost 0 bases, and 10 bases lay between the germline ends. Germline loops: CDR1 SGHAT, CDR2 FQNNGV. The CDR3 has 14 residues. This TCR was sampled from a human donor in a cohort sampled during active COVID-19. The specimen was peripheral blood. The chain links TRBV11-2 to TRBJ1-1, with D uncertain. The CDR3, as DNA: TGTGCCAGCAGCCAACTTTATCTGAACACTGAAGCTTTCTTT. The encoded protein is CASSQLYLNTEAFF.